Sequencing of this TCR beta chain was carried out in a study of glioma-infiltrating T cells. Per the germline V gene, CDR1 is SGHTA and CDR2 is FQGTGA. This CDR3 spans 14 amino acids. V lost 5 bases and J lost 5; bases outside the gene matches: 7. Whole-study findings and limits: Tissue and blood shared very few CDR3 sequences. Above-expected tissue-blood divergence occurred in all gliomas, most in low-grade ones.

Comment on this clonotype: Its target is not known.

TCR alpha and beta CDR3 regions were amplified from RNA using iRepertoire nested multiplex PCR. For one-step reverse transcription and amplification, 100-400 ng of tissue mRNA or PBMC total RNA was used. TCRdb re-analysed the multiplex PCR reads in MiXCR, keeping a single row per CDR3 protein. Among more than 100,000 distinct CDR3 sequences, 25% to 35% were seen once, and the ten largest hold 35% to 55%. Sequencing input: glioma tissue, nonneoplastic brain tissue, or PBMCs (not recorded which). This sequence was found in a human donor with low-grade glioma or glioblastoma, undergoing nonglioma brain surgery, or in good health (not recorded which). This chain links TRBV7-3 with TRBJ2-5, with 8 nucleotides matching TRBD1. This CDR3 is CASSVRGLGETQYF. In DNA, the CDR3 is TGTGCCAGCAGCGTCAGGGGGCTGGGGGAGACCCAGTACTTC.